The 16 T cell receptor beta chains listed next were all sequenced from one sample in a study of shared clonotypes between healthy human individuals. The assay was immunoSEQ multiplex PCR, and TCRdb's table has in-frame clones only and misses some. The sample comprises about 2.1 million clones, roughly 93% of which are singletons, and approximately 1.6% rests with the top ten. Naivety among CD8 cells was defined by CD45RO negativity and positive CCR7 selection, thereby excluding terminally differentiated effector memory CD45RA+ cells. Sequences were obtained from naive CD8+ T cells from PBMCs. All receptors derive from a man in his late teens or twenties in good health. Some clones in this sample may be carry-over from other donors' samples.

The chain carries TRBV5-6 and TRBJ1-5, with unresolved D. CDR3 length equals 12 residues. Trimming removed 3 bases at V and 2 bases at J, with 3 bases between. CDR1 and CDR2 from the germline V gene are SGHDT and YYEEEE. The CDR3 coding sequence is TGTGCCAGCAGCTACGGCAATCAGCCCCAGCATTTT. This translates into CASSYGNQPQHF. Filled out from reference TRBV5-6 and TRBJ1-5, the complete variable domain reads DAGVTQSPTHLIKTRGQQVTLRCSPKSGHDTVSWYQQALGQGPQFIFQYYEEEERQRGNFPDRFSGHQFPNYSSELNVNALLLGDSALYLCASSYGNQPQHFGDGTRLSIL.

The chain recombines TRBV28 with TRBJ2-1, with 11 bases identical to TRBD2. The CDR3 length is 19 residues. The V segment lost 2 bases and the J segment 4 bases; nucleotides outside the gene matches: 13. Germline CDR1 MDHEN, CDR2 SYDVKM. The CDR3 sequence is CASSLPPATSGILYNEQFF. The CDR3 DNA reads TGTGCCAGCAGTTTACCCCCAGCGACTAGCGGGATCCTGTACAATGAGCAGTTCTTC. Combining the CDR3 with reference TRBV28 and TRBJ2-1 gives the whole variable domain DVKVTQSSRYLVKRTGEKVFLECVQDMDHENMFWYRQDPGLGLRLIYFSYDVKMKEKGDIPEGYSVSREKKERFSLILESASTNQTSMYLCASSLPPATSGILYNEQFFGPGTRLTVL.

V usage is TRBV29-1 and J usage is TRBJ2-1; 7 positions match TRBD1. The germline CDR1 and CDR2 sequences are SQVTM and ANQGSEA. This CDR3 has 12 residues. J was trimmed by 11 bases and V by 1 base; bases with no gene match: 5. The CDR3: CSVEGLGQKQFF. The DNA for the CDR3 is TGCAGCGTTGAAGGATTGGGACAGAAGCAGTTCTTC.

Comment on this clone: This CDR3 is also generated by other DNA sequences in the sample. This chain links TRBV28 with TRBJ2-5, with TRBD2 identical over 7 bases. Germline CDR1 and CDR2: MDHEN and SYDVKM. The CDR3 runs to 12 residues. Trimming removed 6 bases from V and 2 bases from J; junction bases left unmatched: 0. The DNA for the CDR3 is TGTGCCAGCAGGGGACTACAAGAGACCCAGTACTTC. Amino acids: CASRGLQETQYF.

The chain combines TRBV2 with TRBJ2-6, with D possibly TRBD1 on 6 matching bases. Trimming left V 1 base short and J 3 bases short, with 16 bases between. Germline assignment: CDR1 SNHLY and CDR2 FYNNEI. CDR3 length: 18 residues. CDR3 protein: CASSEVGPGQYGANVLTF. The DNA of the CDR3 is TGTGCCAGCAGTGAAGTAGGGCCGGGACAATATGGGGCCAACGTCCTGACTTTC.

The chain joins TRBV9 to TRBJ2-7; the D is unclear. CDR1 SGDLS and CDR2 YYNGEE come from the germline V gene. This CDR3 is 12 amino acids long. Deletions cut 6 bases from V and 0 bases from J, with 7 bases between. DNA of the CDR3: TGTGCCAGCACCACAGCCTCCTACGAGCAGTACTTC. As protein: CASTTASYEQYF.

CDR3 bases: TGTGCCAGCAGCTTAGAGCCCGGCTCCATCTTCAACGAGCAGTACTTC. Translated, it gives CASSLEPGSIFNEQYF. This sequence joins TRBV11-2 and TRBJ2-7; D is ambiguous. The CDR3 totals 16 residues. Trimming removed 0 bases at V and 5 bases at J, with 17 bases between. In germline, CDR1 is SGHAT, CDR2 FQNNGV.

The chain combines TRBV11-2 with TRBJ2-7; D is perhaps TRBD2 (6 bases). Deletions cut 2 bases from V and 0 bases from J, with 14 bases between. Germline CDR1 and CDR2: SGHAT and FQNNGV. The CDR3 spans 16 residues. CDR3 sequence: CASSLPAGPASYEQYF. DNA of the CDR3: TGTGCCAGCAGCTTACCCGCGGGACCGGCCTCCTACGAGCAGTACTTC.

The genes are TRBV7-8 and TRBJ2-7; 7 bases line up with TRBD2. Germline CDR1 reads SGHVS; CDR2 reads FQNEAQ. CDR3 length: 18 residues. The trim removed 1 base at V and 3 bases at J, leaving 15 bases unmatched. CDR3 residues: CASSLGFLGSGGSYEQYF. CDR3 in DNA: TGTGCCAGCAGCTTAGGGTTTTTAGGGTCTGGCGGGAGCTACGAGCAGTACTTC. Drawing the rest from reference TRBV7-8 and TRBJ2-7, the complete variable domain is GAGVSQSPRYKVAKRGQDVALRCDPISGHVSLFWYQQALGQGPEFLTYFQNEAQLDKSGLPSDRFFAERPEGSVSTLKIQRTQQEDSAVYLCASSLGFLGSGGSYEQYFGPGTRLTVT.

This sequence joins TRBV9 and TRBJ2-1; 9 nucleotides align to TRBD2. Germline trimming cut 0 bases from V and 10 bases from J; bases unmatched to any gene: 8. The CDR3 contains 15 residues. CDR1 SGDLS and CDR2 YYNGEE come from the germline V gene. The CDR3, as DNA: TGTGCCAGCAGCGTAGTCGATGGCGGGAGGGCCGAGCAGTTCTTC. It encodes CASSVVDGGRAEQFF.

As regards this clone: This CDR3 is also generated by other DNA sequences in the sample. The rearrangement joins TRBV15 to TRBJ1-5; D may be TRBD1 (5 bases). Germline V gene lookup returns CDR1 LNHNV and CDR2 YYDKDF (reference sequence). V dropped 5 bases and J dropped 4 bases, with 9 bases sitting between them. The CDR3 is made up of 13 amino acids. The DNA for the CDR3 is TGTGCCACCAGCGAAGGGACTAATCAGCCCCAGCATTTT. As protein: CATSEGTNQPQHF. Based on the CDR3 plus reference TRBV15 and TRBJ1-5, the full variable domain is DAMVIQNPRYQVTQFGKPVTLSCSQTLNHNVMYWYQQKSSQAPKLLFHYYDKDFNNEADTPDNFQSRRPNTSFCFLDIRSPGLGDTAMYLCATSEGTNQPQHFGDGTRLSIL.

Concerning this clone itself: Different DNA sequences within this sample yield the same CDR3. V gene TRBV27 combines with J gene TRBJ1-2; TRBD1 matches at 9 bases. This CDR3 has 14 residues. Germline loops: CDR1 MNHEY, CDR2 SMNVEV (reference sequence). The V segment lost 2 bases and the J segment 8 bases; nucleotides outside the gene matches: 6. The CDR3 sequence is CASSLVGTGNGYTF. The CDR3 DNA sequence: TGTGCCAGCAGTTTAGTCGGGACAGGGAACGGCTACACCTTC.

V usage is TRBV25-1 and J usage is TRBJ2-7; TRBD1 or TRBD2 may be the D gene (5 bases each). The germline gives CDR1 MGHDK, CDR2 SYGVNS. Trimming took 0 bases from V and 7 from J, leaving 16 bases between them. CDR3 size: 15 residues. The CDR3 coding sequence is TGTGCCAGCAGTGAATACATGACAGTATCGGGAGAGCAGTACTTC. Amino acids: CASSEYMTVSGEQYF.

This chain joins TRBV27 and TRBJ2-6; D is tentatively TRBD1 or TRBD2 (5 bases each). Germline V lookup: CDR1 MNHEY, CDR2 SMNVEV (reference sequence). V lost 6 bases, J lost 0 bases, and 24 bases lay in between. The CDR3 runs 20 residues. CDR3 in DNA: TGTGCCAGCAGGGATAGAGGGGCAGGCACAACGGCCTCTGGGGCCAACGTCCTGACTTTC. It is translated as CASRDRGAGTTASGANVLTF.

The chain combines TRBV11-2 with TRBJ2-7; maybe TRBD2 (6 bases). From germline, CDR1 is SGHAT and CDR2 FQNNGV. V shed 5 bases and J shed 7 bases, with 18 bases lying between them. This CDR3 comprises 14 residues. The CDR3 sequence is CASSIPSLGGEQYF. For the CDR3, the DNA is TGTGCCAGCAGCATCCCGTCACTAGGAGGGGAGCAGTACTTC.

The CDR3 sequence is CASAEGSFTEAFF. In nucleotides, the CDR3 is TGTGCCAGCGCGGAAGGGAGTTTCACTGAAGCTTTCTTT. This chain connects TRBV25-1 to TRBJ1-1; unclear D gene. The length of the CDR3 is 13 residues. Trimming cost V 8 bases and J 4 bases, with 14 bases left between them. Germline V CDR1 and CDR2: MGHDK, SYGVNS.